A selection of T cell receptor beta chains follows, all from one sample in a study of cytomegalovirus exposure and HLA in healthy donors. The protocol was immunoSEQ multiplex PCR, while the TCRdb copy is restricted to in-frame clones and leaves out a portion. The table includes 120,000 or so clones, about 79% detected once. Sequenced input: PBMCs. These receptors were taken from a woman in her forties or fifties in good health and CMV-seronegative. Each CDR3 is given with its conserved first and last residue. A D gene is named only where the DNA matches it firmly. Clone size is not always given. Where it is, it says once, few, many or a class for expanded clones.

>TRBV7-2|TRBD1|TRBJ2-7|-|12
CASRLDRAEQYF
TGTGCCAGCAGGCTGGACAGGGCCGAGCAGTACTTC
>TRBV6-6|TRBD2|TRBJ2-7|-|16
CASRLLSGRGVNEQYF
TGTGCCAGCAGACTACTAAGCGGGAGGGGGGTTAACGAGCAGTACTTC
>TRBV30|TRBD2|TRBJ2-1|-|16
CAWTEATSGSYNEQFF
TGTGCCTGGACAGAGGCCACTAGCGGATCCTACAATGAGCAGTTCTTC
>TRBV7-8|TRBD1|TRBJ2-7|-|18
CASSIAATIGQAADEQYF
TGTGCCAGCAGCATCGCCGCCACTATAGGACAGGCGGCCGACGAGCAGTACTTC
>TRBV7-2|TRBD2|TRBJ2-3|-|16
CASSPRTSVTTDTQYF
TGTGCCAGCAGCCCCAGGACTAGCGTAACCACAGATACGCAGTATTTT
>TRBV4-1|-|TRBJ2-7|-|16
CASSQVGDTPSYEQYF
TGCGCCAGCAGCCAAGTGGGGGACACCCCTTCCTACGAGCAGTACTTC
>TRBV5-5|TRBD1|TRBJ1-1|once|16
CASSWTGGYVNTEAFF
TGTGCCAGCAGCTGGACAGGGGGTTATGTGAACACTGAAGCTTTCTTT
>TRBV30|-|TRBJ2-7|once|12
CAWNTKAGEQYF
TGTGCCTGGAACACGAAGGCAGGCGAGCAGTACTTC
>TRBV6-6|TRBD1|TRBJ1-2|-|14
CASSYSGQGGGYTF
TGTGCCAGCAGTTACTCGGGACAGGGGGGTGGCTACACCTTC
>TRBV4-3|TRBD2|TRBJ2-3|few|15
CASSQEKRELDTQYF
TGCGCCAGTAGCCAAGAGAAGCGGGAGTTAGATACGCAGTATTTT
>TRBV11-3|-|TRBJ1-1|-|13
CASSGHREKLAFF
TGTGCCAGCAGCGGGCACAGGGAAAAATTAGCTTTCTTT
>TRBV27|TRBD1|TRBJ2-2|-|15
CASSPGQGATGELFF
TGTGCCAGCAGTCCTGGACAGGGGGCAACCGGGGAGCTGTTTTTT
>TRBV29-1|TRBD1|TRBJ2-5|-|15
CSVQTAASGGETQYF
TGCAGCGTCCAGACAGCGGCGTCAGGGGGAGAGACCCAGTACTTC
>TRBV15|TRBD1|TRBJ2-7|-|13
CATSKGTAYEQYF
TGTGCCACCAGCAAGGGGACAGCTTACGAGCAGTACTTC
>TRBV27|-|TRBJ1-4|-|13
CASSFGGLEKLFF
TGTGCCAGCAGTTTCGGGGGTTTGGAAAAACTGTTTTTT
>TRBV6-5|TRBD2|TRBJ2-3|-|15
CASSYFAGGTDTQYF
TGTGCCAGCAGTTACTTTGCGGGAGGCACAGATACGCAGTATTTT
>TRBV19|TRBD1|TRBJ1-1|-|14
CASSYRQGNTEAFF
TGTGCCAGTAGCTATAGACAGGGGAACACTGAAGCTTTCTTT
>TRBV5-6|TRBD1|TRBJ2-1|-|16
CASSSYTGVGYNEQFF
TGTGCCAGCAGCAGCTACACAGGGGTCGGGTACAATGAGCAGTTCTTC
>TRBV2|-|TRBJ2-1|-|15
CASSEQRSSYNEQFF
TGTGCCAGCAGTGAACAGCGGAGCTCCTACAATGAGCAGTTCTTC
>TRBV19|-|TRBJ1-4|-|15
CASSRQAATNEKLFF
TGTGCCAGTAGTCGGCAGGCTGCAACTAATGAAAAACTGTTTTTT
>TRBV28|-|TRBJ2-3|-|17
CASSSLLRADSSDTQYF
TGTGCCAGCAGTTCCCTTCTGAGGGCCGATTCCTCAGATACGCAGTATTTT
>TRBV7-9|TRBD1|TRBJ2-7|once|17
CASSLGLEGQGSYEQYF
TGTGCCAGCAGCTTAGGGTTGGAGGGACAGGGGTCCTACGAGCAGTACTTC
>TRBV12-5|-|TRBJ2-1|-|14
CASGPGTPYNEQFF
TGTGCTAGTGGTCCAGGGACACCCTACAATGAGCAGTTCTTC
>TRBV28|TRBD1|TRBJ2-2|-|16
CASSSRDRRYTGELFF
TGTGCCAGCAGTTCCCGGGACAGGAGATACACCGGGGAGCTGTTTTTT
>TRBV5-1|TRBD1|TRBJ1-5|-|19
CASSLGPHRGQGDNQPQHF
TGCGCCAGCAGCTTGGGACCACACAGAGGACAGGGGGACAATCAGCCCCAGCATTTT
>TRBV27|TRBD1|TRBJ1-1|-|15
CASSAPGQGNTEAFF
TGTGCCAGCAGTGCGCCCGGACAGGGGAACACTGAAGCTTTCTTT
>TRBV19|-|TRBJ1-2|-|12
CASSRDTYGYTF
TGTGCCAGTAGCCGGGACACCTATGGCTACACCTTC
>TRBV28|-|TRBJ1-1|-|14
CASSLQGENTEAFF
TGTGCCAGCAGTTTACAGGGCGAGAACACTGAAGCTTTCTTT
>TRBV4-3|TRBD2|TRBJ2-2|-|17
CASSQVFSGSGTGELFF
TGCGCCAGCAGCCAAGTATTTAGCGGGAGCGGGACCGGGGAGCTGTTTTTT
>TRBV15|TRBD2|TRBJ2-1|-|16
CATSRGAGGPYNEQFF
TGTGCCACCAGCAGAGGGGCGGGAGGCCCCTACAATGAGCAGTTCTTC
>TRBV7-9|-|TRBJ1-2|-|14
CASSFSEAPQGYTF
TGTGCCAGCAGCTTCTCAGAGGCCCCTCAGGGCTACACCTTC
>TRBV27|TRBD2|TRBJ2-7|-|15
CASSSWTSGNYEQYF
TGTGCCAGCAGTTCCTGGACTAGCGGGAACTACGAGCAGTACTTC
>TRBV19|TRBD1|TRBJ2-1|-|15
CASSKGQGITKEQFF
TGTGCCAGTAGTAAGGGACAGGGTATTACCAAAGAGCAGTTCTTC
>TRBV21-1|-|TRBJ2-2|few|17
CASSKGGGGKNTGELFF
TGTGCCAGCAGCAAAGGGGGCGGGGGTAAGAACACCGGGGAGCTGTTTTTT
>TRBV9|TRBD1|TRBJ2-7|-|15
CASSVEGARSYEQYF
TGTGCCAGCAGCGTAGAGGGGGCTAGGTCCTACGAGCAGTACTTC
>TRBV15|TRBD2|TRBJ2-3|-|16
CATSRFLAGLTDTQYF
TGTGCCACCAGCAGATTCCTAGCGGGCTTAACAGATACGCAGTATTTT
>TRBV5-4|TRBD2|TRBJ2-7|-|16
CASSFLGERGSYEQYF
TGTGCCAGCAGCTTCCTTGGGGAGCGGGGATCCTACGAGCAGTACTTC
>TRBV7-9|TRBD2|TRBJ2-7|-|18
CASSHGLAGDPYSYEQYF
TGTGCCAGCAGCCATGGACTAGCGGGAGACCCATATAGCTACGAGCAGTACTTC
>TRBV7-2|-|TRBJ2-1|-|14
CASSVDRDYNEQFF
TGTGCCAGCAGCGTCGACCGGGACTACAATGAGCAGTTCTTC
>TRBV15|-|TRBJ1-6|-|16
CATSRDRGINNSPLHF
TGTGCCACCAGCAGAGATAGGGGGATAAATAATTCACCCCTCCACTTT
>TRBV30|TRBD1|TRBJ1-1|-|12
CAWTGQGTEAFF
TGTGCCTGGACGGGACAGGGGACTGAAGCTTTCTTT